This T cell receptor beta chain came from a study of T cell responses to AZD1222 COVID-19 vaccine. This table comes from immunoSEQ multiplex PCR, and its TCRdb copy is limited to in-frame clones, with some not included. In the table there are some 190,000 clones, 80% to 95% of which are singletons. Whole-study results and caveats: No day 14 peak samples; only post-peak repertoires were characterized. Donors were mostly white British, more females; clonal diversity possibly underestimated.

This clone was picked up one time. Its matching antigen is unknown. Looked up from germline, CDR1 is MDHEN and CDR2 is SYDVKM. Trimming stripped 2 bases from V and 4 bases from J, with 12 bases between. CDR3 size: 15 residues. The sequencing used peripheral blood, collected 28 days after the second AZD1222 dose. The rearrangement links TRBV28 to TRBJ1-5; D is possibly TRBD1 (5 bases). The clonotype was recovered from an adult who received the AZD1222 COVID-19 vaccine. This CDR3 reads CASSLPGHPNQPQHF. CDR3 nucleotides: TGTGCCAGCAGTTTACCGGGGCACCCTAATCAGCCCCAGCATTTT.